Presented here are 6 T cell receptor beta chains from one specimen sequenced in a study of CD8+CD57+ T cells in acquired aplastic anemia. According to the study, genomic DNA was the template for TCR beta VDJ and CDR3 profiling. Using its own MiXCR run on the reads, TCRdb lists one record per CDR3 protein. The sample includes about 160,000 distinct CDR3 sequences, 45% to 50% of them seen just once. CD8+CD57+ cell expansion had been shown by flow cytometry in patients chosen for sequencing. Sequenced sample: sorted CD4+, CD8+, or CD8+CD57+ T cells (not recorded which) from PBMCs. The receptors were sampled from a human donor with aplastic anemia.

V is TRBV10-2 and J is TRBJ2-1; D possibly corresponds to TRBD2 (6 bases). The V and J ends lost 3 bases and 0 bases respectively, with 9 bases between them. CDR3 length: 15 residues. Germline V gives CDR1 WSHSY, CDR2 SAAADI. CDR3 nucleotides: TGCGCCAGCAGTGATCGGGAGAGCTCCTACAATGAGCAGTTCTTC. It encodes CASSDRESSYNEQFF.

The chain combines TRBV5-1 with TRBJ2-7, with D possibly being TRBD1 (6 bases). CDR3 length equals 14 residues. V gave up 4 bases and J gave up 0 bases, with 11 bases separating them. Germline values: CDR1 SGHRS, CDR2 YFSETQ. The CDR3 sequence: CASSPRDTSYEQYF. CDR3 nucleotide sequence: TGCGCCAGCAGCCCAAGGGACACCTCCTACGAGCAGTACTTC.

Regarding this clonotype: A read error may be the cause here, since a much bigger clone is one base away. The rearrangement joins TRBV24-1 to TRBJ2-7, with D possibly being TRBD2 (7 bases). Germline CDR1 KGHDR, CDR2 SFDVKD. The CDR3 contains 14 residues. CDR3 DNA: TGTGCCACCGGGGAGGGGGAGTACTCCTACGATCAGTACTTC. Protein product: CATGEGEYSYDQYF.

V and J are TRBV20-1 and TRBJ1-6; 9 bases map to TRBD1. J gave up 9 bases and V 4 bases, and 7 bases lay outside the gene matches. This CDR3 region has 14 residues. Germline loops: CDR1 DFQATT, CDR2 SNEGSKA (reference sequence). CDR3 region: CSAKSDRGTSPLHF. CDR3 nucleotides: TGCAGTGCTAAATCGGACAGGGGTACTTCACCCCTCCACTTT.

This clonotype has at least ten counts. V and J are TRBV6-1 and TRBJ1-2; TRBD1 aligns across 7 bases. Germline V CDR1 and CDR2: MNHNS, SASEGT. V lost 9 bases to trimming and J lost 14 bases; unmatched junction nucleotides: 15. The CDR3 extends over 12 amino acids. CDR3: CARLNVTGSSTF. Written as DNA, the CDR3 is TGTGCCAGACTAAACGTGACAGGGTCGTCTACCTTC.

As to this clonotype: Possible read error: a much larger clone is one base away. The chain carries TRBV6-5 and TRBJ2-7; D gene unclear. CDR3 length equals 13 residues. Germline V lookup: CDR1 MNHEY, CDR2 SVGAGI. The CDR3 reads CTSSYGGSYEQYF. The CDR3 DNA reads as TGTACCAGCAGTTACGGCGGTTCCTACGAGCAGTACTTC.